The present TCR beta chain was sequenced within a study of OX40 agonist ivuxolimab in advanced cancers. At the level of the study: People who had prior anti-PD-1, anti-PD-L1 or anti-CTLA-4 therapy could take part, and about 37% had some.

Only in-frame clones appear in the TCRdb table, and some are missing; sequencing was by immunoSEQ multiplex PCR. The table includes around 49,000 clones, about 75% detected once. Anyone with autoimmune disease history or systemic immunosuppression was excluded. CDR1 and CDR2 from the germline V gene are KGHSH and LQKENI. This CDR3 region has 13 residues. The V and J ends lost 4 bases and 1 base respectively, with 7 bases between them. The chain recombines TRBV18 with TRBJ2-5; D call uncertain. This TCR derives from an adult with an advanced solid tumor such as melanoma, head and neck, liver or kidney cancer. The sample here was CD4+ or CD8+ T cells sorted from blood, taken in a trial of the OX40 agonist ivuxolimab. The CDR3 DNA sequence: TGTGCCAGCTCACAGGCTATCCAAGAGACCCAGTACTTC. It yields the protein CASSQAIQETQYF.